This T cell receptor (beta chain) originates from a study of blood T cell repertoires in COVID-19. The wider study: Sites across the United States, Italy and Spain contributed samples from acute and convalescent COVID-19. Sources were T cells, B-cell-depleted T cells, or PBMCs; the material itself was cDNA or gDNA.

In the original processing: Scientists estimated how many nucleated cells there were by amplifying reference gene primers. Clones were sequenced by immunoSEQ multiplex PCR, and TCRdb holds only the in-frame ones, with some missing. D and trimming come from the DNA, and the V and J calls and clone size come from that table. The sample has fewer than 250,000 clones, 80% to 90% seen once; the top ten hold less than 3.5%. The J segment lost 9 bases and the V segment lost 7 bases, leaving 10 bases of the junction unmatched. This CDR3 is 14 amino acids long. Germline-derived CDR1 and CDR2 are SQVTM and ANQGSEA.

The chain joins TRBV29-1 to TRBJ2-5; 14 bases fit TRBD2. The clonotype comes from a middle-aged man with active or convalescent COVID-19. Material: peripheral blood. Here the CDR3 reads CSATGTSGSGAQYF. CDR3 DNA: TGCAGCGCGACCGGGACTAGCGGGAGTGGGGCCCAGTACTTC.